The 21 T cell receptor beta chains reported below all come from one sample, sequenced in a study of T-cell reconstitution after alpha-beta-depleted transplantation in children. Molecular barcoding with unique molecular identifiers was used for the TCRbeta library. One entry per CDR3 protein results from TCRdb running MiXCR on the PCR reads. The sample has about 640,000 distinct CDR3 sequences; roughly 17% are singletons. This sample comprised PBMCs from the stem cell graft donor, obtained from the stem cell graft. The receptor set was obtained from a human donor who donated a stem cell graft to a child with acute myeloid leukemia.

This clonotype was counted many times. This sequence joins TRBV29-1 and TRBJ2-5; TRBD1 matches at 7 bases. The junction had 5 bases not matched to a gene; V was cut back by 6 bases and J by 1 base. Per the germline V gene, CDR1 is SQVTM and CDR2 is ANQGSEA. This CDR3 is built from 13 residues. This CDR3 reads CSVQRQGQETQYF. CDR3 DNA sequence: TGCAGCGTACAAAGACAGGGCCAAGAGACCCAGTACTTC.

CDR3 sequence reads: CASSPDKVDTEAFF. CDR3 bases: TGTGCCAGCAGCCCGGACAAGGTAGACACTGAAGCTTTCTTT. The chain carries TRBV9 and TRBJ1-1; perhaps TRBD1 as D (5 bases). This CDR3 region has 14 residues. V lost 4 bases and J 3 bases, leaving 13 bases between the germline ends. Germline CDR1 and CDR2: SGDLS and YYNGEE.

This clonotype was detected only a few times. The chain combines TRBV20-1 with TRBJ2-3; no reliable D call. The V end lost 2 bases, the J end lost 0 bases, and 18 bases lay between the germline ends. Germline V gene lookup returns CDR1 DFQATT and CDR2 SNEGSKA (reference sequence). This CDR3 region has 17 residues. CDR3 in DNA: TGCAGTGCTAGAAAGGTACTTCCCAGCTCTAGCACAGATACGCAGTATTTT. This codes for CSARKVLPSSSTDTQYF.

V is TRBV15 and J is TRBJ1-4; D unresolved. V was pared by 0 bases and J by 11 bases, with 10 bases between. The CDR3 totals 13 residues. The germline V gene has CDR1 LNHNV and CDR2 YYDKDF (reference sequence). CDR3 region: CATSRDRMSKLFF. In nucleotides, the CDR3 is TGTGCCACCAGCAGAGACAGGATGTCGAAACTGTTTTTT.

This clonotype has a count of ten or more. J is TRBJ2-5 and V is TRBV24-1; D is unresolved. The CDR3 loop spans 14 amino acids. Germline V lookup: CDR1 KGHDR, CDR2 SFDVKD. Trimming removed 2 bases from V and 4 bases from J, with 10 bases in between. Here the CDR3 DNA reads TGTGCCACCAGTGATTGGGCTTCAAGAGAGACCCAGTACTTC. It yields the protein CATSDWASRETQYF.

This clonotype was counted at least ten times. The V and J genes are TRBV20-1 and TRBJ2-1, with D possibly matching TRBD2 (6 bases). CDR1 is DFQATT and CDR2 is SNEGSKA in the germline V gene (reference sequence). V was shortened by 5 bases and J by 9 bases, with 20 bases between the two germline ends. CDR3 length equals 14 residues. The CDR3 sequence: CSACRDSSWIEQFF. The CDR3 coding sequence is TGCAGTGCTTGCCGGGACTCGAGTTGGATTGAGCAGTTCTTC.

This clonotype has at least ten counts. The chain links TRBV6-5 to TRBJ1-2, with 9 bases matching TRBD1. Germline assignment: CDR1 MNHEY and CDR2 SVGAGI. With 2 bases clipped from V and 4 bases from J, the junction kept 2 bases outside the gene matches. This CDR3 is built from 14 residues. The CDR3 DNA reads TGTGCCAGCAGTTACGGGGGACAGGGCTATGGCTACACCTTC. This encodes CASSYGGQGYGYTF.

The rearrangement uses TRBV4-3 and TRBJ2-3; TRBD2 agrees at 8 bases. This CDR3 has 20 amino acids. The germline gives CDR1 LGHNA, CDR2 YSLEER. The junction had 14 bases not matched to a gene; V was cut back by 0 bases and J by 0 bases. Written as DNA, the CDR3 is TGCGCCAGCAGCCAAGATTTCCGGTTTTCGGCGGGGGGAAGCACAGATACGCAGTATTTT. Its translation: CASSQDFRFSAGGSTDTQYF.

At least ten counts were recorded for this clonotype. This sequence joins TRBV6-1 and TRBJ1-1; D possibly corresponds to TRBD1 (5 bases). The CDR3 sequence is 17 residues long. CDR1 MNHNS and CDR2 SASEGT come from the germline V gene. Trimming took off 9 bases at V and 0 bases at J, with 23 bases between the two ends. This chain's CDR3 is CASSPYPGGAMNTEAFF. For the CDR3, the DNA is TGTGCCAGTTCTCCCTATCCGGGTGGGGCCATGAACACTGAAGCTTTCTTT.

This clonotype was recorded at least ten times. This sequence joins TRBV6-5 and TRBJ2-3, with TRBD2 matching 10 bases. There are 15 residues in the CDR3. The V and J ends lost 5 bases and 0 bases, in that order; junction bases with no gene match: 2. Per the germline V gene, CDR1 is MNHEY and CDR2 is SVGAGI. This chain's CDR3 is CASSTSGASTDTQYF. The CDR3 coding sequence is TGTGCCAGCAGTACTAGCGGGGCTAGCACAGATACGCAGTATTTT.

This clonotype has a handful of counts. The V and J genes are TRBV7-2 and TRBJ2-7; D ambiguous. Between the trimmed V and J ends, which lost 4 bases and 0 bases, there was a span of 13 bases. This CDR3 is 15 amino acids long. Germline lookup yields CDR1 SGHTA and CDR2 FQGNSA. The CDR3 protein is CASSSPGRSSYEQYF. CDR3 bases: TGTGCCAGCAGCTCACCCGGTAGGAGCTCCTACGAGCAGTACTTC.

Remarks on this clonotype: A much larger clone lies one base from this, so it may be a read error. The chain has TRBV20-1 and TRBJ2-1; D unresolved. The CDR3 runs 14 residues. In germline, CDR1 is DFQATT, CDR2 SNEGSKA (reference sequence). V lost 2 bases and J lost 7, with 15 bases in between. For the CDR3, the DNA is TGCAGTGCTAGAAAAGGGAACACCGTTAATGAGCAGTTCTTC. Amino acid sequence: CSARKGNTVNEQFF.

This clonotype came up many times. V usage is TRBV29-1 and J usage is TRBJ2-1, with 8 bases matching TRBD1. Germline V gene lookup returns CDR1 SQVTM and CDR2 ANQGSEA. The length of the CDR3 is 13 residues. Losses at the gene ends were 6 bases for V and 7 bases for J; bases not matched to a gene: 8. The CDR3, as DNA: TGCAGCGTATCTACAGGGGGAAGGAATGAGCAGTTCTTC. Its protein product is CSVSTGGRNEQFF.

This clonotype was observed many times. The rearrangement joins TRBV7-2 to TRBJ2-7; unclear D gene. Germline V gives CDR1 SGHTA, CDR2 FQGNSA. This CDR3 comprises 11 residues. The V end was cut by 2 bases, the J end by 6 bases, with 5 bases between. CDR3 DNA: TGTGCCAGCAGCTTAAATGTCGAGCAGTACTTC. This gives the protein CASSLNVEQYF.

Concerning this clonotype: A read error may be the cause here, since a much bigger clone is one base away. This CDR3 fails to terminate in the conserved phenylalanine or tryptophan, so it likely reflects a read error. The CDR3 loop is CSAARTRFAFL. In DNA form, the CDR3 reads TGCAGTGCGGCTCGGACTCGCTTTGCTTTCCTT. The chain couples TRBV20-1 to TRBJ1-1; D ambiguous. The CDR3 is made up of 11 amino acids. V shed 6 bases and J shed 11 bases, with 16 bases lying between them. CDR1 and CDR2 from the germline V gene are DFQATT and SNEGSKA (reference sequence).

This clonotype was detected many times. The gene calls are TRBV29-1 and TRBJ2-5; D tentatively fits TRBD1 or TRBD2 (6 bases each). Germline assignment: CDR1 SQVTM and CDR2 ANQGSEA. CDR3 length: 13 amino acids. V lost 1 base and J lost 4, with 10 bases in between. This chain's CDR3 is CSVEAGAGETQYF. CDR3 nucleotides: TGCAGCGTTGAAGCGGGGGCAGGAGAGACCCAGTACTTC. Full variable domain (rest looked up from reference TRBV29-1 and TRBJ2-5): SAVISQKPSRDICQRGTSLTIQCQVDSQVTMMFWYRQQPGQSLTLIATANQGSEATYESGFVIDKFPISRPNLTFSTLTVSNMSPEDSSIYLCSVEAGAGETQYFGPGTRLLVL.

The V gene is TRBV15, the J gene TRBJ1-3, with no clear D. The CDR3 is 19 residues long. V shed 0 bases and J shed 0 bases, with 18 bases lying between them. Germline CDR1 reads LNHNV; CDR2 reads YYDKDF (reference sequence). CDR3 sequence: CATSRDRAIHGDSGNTIYF. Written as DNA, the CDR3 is TGTGCCACCAGCAGAGATAGAGCTATACACGGAGACTCTGGAAACACCATATATTTT.

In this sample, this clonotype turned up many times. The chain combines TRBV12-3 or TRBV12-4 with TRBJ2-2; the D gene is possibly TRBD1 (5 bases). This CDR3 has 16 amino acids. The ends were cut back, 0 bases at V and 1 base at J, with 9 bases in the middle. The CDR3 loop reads CASSLAGHLNTGELFF. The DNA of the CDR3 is TGTGCCAGCAGTTTAGCGGGGCACCTGAACACCGGGGAGCTGTTTTTT.

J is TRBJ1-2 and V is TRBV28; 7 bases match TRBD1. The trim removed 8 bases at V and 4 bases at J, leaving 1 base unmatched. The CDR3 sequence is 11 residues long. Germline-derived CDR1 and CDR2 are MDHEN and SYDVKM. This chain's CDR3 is CASGTVYGYTF. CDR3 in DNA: TGTGCCAGCGGGACAGTCTATGGCTACACCTTC.

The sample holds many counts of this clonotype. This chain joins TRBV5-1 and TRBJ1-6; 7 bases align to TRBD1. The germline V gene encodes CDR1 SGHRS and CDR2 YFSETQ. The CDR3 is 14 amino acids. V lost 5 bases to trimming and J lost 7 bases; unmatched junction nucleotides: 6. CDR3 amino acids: CASREGQSNSPLHF. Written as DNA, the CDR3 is TGCGCCAGCAGGGAGGGACAGTCCAATTCACCCCTCCACTTT.

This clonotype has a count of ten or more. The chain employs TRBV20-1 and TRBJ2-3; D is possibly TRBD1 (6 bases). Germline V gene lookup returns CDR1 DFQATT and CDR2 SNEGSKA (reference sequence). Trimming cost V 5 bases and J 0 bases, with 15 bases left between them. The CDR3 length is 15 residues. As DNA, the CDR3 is TGCAGTGCTGCCGACAGGAGGACTAGCACAGATACGCAGTATTTT. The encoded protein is CSAADRRTSTDTQYF.